The rows below give T cell receptor beta chains drawn from one sample of a study of T cells in Graves' hyperthyroidism and ophthalmopathy. TCRdb reprocessed the multiplex PCR reads via MiXCR and lists one record per CDR3 protein. The sample has 35,000 to 45,000 distinct CDR3 sequences; 50% to 55% are singletons. The sequenced sample was blood. The receptor set was obtained from a middle-aged man with Graves' ophthalmopathy. The CDR3 runs from the conserved cysteine through the conserved F or W. A D gene is named only where the DNA matches it firmly. Not all rows give a size; the values are once, few, many and, for expanded clones, a class.

clone_size	v_call	d_call	j_call	cdr3_aa	cdr3_nt
.	TRBV20-1	.	TRBJ1-2	CSAAEGLYGYTF	TGCAGTGCAGCAGAGGGGCTCTATGGCTACACCTTC
few	TRBV19	TRBD1	TRBJ1-2	CASRFGTAYGYTF	TGTGCCAGTAGATTCGGGACAGCGTATGGCTACACCTTC
.	TRBV11-2	TRBD1	TRBJ2-5	CASSLKDRGQETQYF	TGTGCCAGCAGCTTAAAGGACAGGGGACAAGAGACCCAGTACTTC
once	TRBV25-1	.	TRBJ2-7	CASPIADGGFEQYF	TGTGCCAGCCCCATAGCGGACGGAGGTTTCGAGCAGTACTTC
many	TRBV7-9	.	TRBJ2-3	CASSPTGLDTQYF	TGTGCCAGCAGCCCAACAGGGCTGGATACGCAGTATTTT
many	TRBV27	.	TRBJ2-2	CASSFGLHTGELFF	TGTGCCAGCAGTTTCGGACTACACACCGGGGAGCTGTTTTTT
.	TRBV6-5	TRBD1	TRBJ2-5	CASSYHRGRIQYF	TGTGCCAGCAGTTACCACAGGGGGCGGATCCAGTACTTC
.	TRBV10-2	.	TRBJ1-1	CASSVVSSYNTEAFF	TGCGCCAGCAGTGTGGTCAGCTCCTACAACACTGAAGCTTTCTTT
many	TRBV12-3/TRBV12-4	TRBD1	TRBJ2-4	CASRTGGNVIQYF	TGTGCCAGCAGGACAGGGGGTAATGTCATTCAGTACTTC
.	TRBV6-1	TRBD2	TRBJ2-1	CASSEFSGGYNEQFF	TGTGCCAGCAGTGAATTTAGCGGGGGGTACAATGAGCAGTTCTTC
.	TRBV20-1	TRBD1	TRBJ2-3	CSGDRGTQYF	TGCAGTGGGGACAGGGGTACGCAGTATTTT
.	TRBV6-1	.	TRBJ2-7	CASSEVAGESYEQYF	TGTGCCAGCAGTGAAGTAGCAGGCGAATCCTACGAGCAGTACTTC
many	TRBV5-6	TRBD1	TRBJ2-7	CASSSGTGGLTYEQYF	TGTGCCAGCAGCTCCGGGACAGGGGGTCTGACCTACGAGCAGTACTTC
.	TRBV12-3/TRBV12-4	TRBD1	TRBJ1-2	CASSLIRDSYGYTF	TGTGCCAGCAGTTTAATCCGGGACAGCTATGGCTACACCTTC
many	TRBV20-1	.	TRBJ2-1	CSANTGSVVSAEQFF	TGCAGTGCTAATACAGGGTCAGTCGTCTCGGCTGAGCAGTTCTTC
many	TRBV19	TRBD2	TRBJ2-7	CARQPGLAVYEQYF	TGTGCCAGGCAACCGGGACTAGCGGTCTACGAGCAGTACTTC
.	TRBV3-1	TRBD2	TRBJ2-5	CASSQVSGGEETQYF	TGTGCCAGCAGCCAAGTTAGCGGGGGGGAGGAGACCCAGTACTTC
.	TRBV7-3	.	TRBJ2-7	CASSFQGSYEQYF	TGTGCCAGCAGCTTCCAGGGGTCCTACGAGCAGTACTTC
many	TRBV6-5	.	TRBJ1-4	CASSYSRLNEKLFF	TGTGCCAGCAGTTACTCGAGGCTGAATGAAAAACTGTTTTTT
many	TRBV6-1	TRBD2	TRBJ2-7	CASSEMSGGAYEQYF	TGTGCCAGCAGTGAAATGAGCGGGGGGGCCTACGAGCAGTACTTC
many	TRBV27	.	TRBJ2-5	CASSSPGGGLAKTQYF	TGTGCCAGCAGTTCTCCCGGAGGGGGGCTCGCCAAGACCCAGTACTTC
.	TRBV9	.	TRBJ2-1	CASSVGGLSEQFF	TGTGCCAGCAGCGTAGGGGGGCTGAGTGAGCAGTTCTTC
many	TRBV5-1	.	TRBJ2-2	CASSLEVTGELFF	TGCGCCAGCAGCTTGGAAGTCACCGGGGAGCTGTTTTTT
many	TRBV24-1	TRBD1	TRBJ2-1	CATGTGRHNEQFF	TGTGCCACCGGGACAGGGAGACACAATGAGCAGTTCTTC
.	TRBV10-3	TRBD2	TRBJ2-1	CAIKTPGTSGNEQFF	TGTGCCATCAAGACCCCCGGGACTAGCGGCAATGAGCAGTTCTTC
.	TRBV19	.	TRBJ1-5	CASSIWGRRELNQPQHF	TGTGCCAGTAGTATATGGGGACGGAGGGAACTAAATCAGCCCCAGCATTTT
.	TRBV5-1	TRBD1	TRBJ2-3	CASSRGTGEYF	TGCGCCAGCAGCCGCGGGACAGGGGAGTATTTT
many	TRBV5-1	TRBD2	TRBJ2-7	CASSWTSGSYEQYF	TGCGCCAGCAGCTGGACTAGCGGCTCCTACGAGCAGTACTTC
few	TRBV7-3	.	TRBJ2-7	CASSLNPGDYEQYF	TGTGCCAGCAGCTTAAACCCAGGGGACTACGAGCAGTACTTC
many	TRBV5-1	.	TRBJ1-6	CASSFGSQGSPLHF	TGCGCCAGCAGCTTCGGAAGTCAGGGGTCACCCCTCCACTTT
many	TRBV19	.	TRBJ2-3	CASRTRGTDTQYF	TGTGCCAGTAGGACTAGAGGCACAGATACGCAGTATTTT
.	TRBV6-5	TRBD1	TRBJ1-2	CASSERRGRFGYTF	TGCGCCAGCAGTGAACGCAGGGGGCGGTTTGGCTACACCTTC
.	TRBV6-2/TRBV6-3	TRBD2	TRBJ2-7	CASNSGRRPYGQCF	TGTGCCAGCAATAGCGGGAGGCGCCCCTACGGGCAGTGCTTC
many	TRBV19	.	TRBJ2-2	CASSTGPNTGELFF	TGTGCCAGTAGTACAGGCCCGAACACCGGGGAGCTGTTTTTT
few	TRBV7-8	.	TRBJ2-1	CASKPGLGTGVEQLF	TGTGCCAGCAAACCGGGGCTAGGGACCGGGGTTGAGCAGCTCTTC